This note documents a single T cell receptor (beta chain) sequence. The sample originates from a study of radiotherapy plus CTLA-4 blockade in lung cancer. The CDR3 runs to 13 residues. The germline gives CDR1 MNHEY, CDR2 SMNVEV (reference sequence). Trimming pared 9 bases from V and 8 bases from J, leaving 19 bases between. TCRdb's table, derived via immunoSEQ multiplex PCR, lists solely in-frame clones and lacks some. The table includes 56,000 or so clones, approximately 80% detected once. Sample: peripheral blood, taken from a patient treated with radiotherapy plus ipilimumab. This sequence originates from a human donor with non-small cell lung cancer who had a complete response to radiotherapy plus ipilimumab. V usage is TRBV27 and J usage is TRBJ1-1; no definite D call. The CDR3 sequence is CASISPGSREAFF. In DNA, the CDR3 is TGTGCCAGTATATCCCCCGGGTCAAGAGAAGCTTTCTTT.